A single T cell receptor beta chain is shown here with its context. Its matching antigen is unknown. Via MiXCR, TCRdb re-called the 5' RACE reads, giving one row per CDR3 protein. In the table there are about 240,000 distinct CDR3 sequences, approximately 7.6% of which are singletons. Germline loops: CDR1 SGHTA, CDR2 FQGNSA. This CDR3 region has 13 residues. The V gene end was trimmed by 5 bases and the J gene end by 8 bases; junction bases not matched to a gene: 6. The data were obtained in a study of CD8 T cells in ankylosing spondylitis. The study's findings and limits: Made up of under 10 highly homologous variants, a TCR beta motif appeared characteristic of ankylosing spondylitis blood. Previously reported in reactive arthritis synovial fluid and blood were some of the motif variants.

The receptor comes from a female donor with ankylosing spondylitis or in good health (not recorded which). The chain couples TRBV7-2 to TRBJ1-2; 9 nucleotides align to TRBD1. The specimen was blood, either unsorted or a sorted T cell fraction (not recorded which). This CDR3 reads CASSPRQGEGYTF. The CDR3 nucleotides read TGTGCCAGCAGCCCGCGACAGGGGGAGGGCTACACCTTC.